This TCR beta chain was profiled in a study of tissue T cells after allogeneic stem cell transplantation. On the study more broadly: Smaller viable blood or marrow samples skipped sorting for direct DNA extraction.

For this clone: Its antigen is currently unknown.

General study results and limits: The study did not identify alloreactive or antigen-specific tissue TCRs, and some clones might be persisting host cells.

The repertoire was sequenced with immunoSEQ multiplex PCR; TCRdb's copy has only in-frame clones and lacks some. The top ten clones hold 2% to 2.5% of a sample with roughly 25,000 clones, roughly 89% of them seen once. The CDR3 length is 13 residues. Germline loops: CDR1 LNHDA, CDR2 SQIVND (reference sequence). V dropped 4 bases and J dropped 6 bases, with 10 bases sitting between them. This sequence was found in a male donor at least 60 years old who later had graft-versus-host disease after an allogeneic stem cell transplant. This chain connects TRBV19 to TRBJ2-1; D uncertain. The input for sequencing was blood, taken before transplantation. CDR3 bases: TGTGCCAGTAGTAGGATAGCACGCAATGAGCAGTTCTTC. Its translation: CASSRIARNEQFF.